This T cell receptor beta chain was documented in a study of glioma-infiltrating T cells. Study-level results: CDR3 overlap between tissue and blood was very small. Tissue-blood divergence was below expectation in non-neoplastic patients, above in gliomas.

Amplification of TCR alpha and beta CDR3 regions from RNA used iRepertoire nested multiplex PCR. Input was 100-400 ng of tissue mRNA or PBMC total RNA. MiXCR was run by TCRdb on the multiplex PCR reads, yielding one entry per CDR3 protein. In the table there are roughly 42,000 distinct CDR3 sequences, 20% to 25% of which are singletons. Germline V gene lookup returns CDR1 SGHVS and CDR2 FNYEAQ. The CDR3 is 15 residues long. Trimming cost V 1 base and J 2 bases; bases outside gene matches: 2. Many counts were recorded for this clonotype. What it recognizes is unknown. Sample: glioma tissue, nonneoplastic brain tissue, or PBMCs (not recorded which). This TCR came from a human donor with low-grade glioma or glioblastoma, undergoing nonglioma brain surgery, or in good health (not recorded which). The chain employs TRBV7-6 and TRBJ2-3, with 8 bases identical to TRBD2. CDR3 sequence reads: CASSLVAGSTDTQYF. The DNA of the CDR3 is TGTGCCAGCAGCTTAGTAGCGGGGTCCACAGATACGCAGTATTTT.